Sequencing of this T cell receptor beta chain was carried out in a study of shared clonotypes between healthy human individuals (dated by TCRdb to about 2020). For the wider study: A couple of women and a few men aged 18 to 49 years were included in the cohort. To increase sequencing depth and limit assay-specific biases, TCR repertoire library preparation and sequencing were carried out by different laboratories using diverse techniques. Per donor, leukapheresis produced somewhere between about 0.9 and 9.5 billion PBMCs. To estimate repertoire size and how much clonotype sharing occurs between individuals, the study deeply sequenced the blood TCR repertoires of five or six healthy adults. For each donor, CD4 naive and CD4 memory were each run on three plates, CD8 naive on two plates, and CD8 memory on one plate.

The CDR3 runs 15 amino acids, cysteine and phenylalanine included. Only CDR3 DNA is held: 45 bases, read in frame from base 1. Unmatched junction bases come to 11, with V trimmed by 8 bases and J by 5 bases. CDR1 MDHEN and CDR2 SYDVKM are derived from the germline V gene. Worth noting for this clone: The antigen this receptor binds is unknown. Nothing much larger sits one base from this clone, and base qualities are not available.

Overall results and qualifications from the work: Naive subsets generally had larger estimated clonotype richness than memory subsets. Because the study included a small number of donors, the genetic and exposure-history diversity represented was limited. Clonotypes shared by all four sorted-subset donors showed higher generation probabilities than non-shared clonotypes. Pairwise subsampling led to the expectation that sequencing depth would affect the degree of clonotype sharing among donors. Incomplete sequencing was indicated by rarefaction of sorted-subset datasets, despite the large sequencing depth. When a few donors were compared, the shared fraction of clonotypes was around 5% for naive CD4, about 4% for naive CD8, about 2.5% for memory CD4, and about 0.36% for memory CD8. Sampling was restricted to blood, and TCR repertoires in tissues likely differ from the TCR repertoires found in blood.

The donors were healthy, HIV-negative adults who had no recently reported acute infections or vaccinations. Only Caucasian adults living in Nashville, Tennessee, USA were represented among the donors. CD4+ T cells were enriched by magnetic negative selection, after which naive cells were positively selected on CD45RA and the negative fraction was taken as the memory subset. Blood was obtained by leukapheresis, after which PBMCs were separated by Ficoll-Histopaque density gradient centrifugation and cryopreserved in liquid nitrogen vapor phase. Analytical flow cytometry was used to check the purity and quantity of every magnetically sorted T cell population. From each sorted fraction, genomic DNA was isolated and quantified by UV absorbance on a Nanodrop 2000c. TCR CDR3 regions were amplified from genomic DNA by multiplex PCR using the deep immunoSEQ assay. For each cell subset, the extracted genomic DNA was distributed evenly across all wells of several immunoSEQ 96-well plates, and each plate served as one replicate. For sorted subsets, each replicate PCR was loaded with 200 to 250 ng genomic DNA, equivalent to 30,000 or so T cell genomes. Purified libraries were quantified with a Qubit 3.0 fluorometer, sized on a Bioanalyzer 2100, and re-quantified with the KAPA Library Quantification kit. Each immunoSEQ 96-well plate was sequenced on its own single-read 150-cycle Illumina NextSeq 550 flow cell. The paper's processing steps were these. The immunoSEQ output contained only junctional sequences without quality scores, so filtering could not match that applied to full-length reads. To assign V/J genes and CDR3, sequences were annotated using PyIR, a Python wrapper for IgBLAST v1.9, with IMGT germline references. Reads were removed for weak V/J assignments (E-value above 1e-6), missing CDR3, stop codons, out-of-frame junctions, or ambiguous translated residues. A V3J clonotype was defined by an identical inferred V gene, J gene, and CDR3 amino acid sequence. Percentage overlap between repertoires was calculated by dividing the number of shared unique clonotypes by the size of the smaller repertoire. RTK rarefaction, the Chao1 estimator, and Recon v2.1 estimates of unobserved clonotypes were used to assess repertoire richness. For all TCRbeta clonotypes obtained by the gDNA method from a few donors, generation probabilities were computed with OLGA. TCRdb mirrors the immuneACCESS table, restricted to in-frame sequences. Some clones are absent from its copies; in checked studies, under half trace to an unresolved V gene, and the reason for the others is unknown. V, J and clone size derive from that table, while D and trimming were established from the DNA sequence. The sample table contains under 650,000 clones; only one count was recorded for 90% to 97% of them. Clones ranked in the top ten supply about 0.054% of the sample.

The sequenced sample was naive CD4+ T cells sorted from blood. The sample's cell subset or site label, decoded: CD45RA+ positively selected. The rearranged segments are TRBV28 and TRBJ2-1; 8 bases in the junction line up with TRBD1. This sequence was found in a woman aged 30 to 39 in good health. The CDR3 reads as follows: CASRKTGAQNNEQFF. The DNA sequence is given as TGTGCCAGCCGAAAGACAGGGGCGCAAAACAATGAGCAGTTCTTC.